These 16 T cell receptor beta chains came from one sample sequenced in a study of blood T cell repertoires in COVID-19 (dated by TCRdb to 2020 to 2021). Receptor libraries were prepared by the immunoSEQ multiplex PCR assay. TCRdb obtained this table from immuneACCESS and retained in-frame rearrangements with V and J assigned. These tables miss some clones; where compared with another copy, unresolved V genes account for less than half of the shortfall, and the remainder is unexplained. This sample lists 200,000 to 250,000 clones; around 80% were detected once. The top ten clonotypes cover just under 20% of the sample. Sequenced input: peripheral blood. The receptors come from a man aged 25 to 40 with active or convalescent COVID-19.

The chain has TRBV4-2 and TRBJ2-1; 7 bases agree with TRBD2. The V gene end was trimmed by 0 bases and the J gene end by 8 bases; junction bases not matched to a gene: 16. CDR3 length: 18 residues. CDR1 is LGHNA and CDR2 is YNFKEQ in the germline V gene. The CDR3 sequence: CASSQEGGVGGEWDEQFF. DNA of the CDR3: TGTGCCAGCAGCCAAGAAGGCGGTGTGGGGGGGGAATGGGATGAGCAGTTCTTC.

The rearrangement links TRBV13 to TRBJ1-3, with 10 nucleotides matching TRBD1. This CDR3 comprises 15 residues. V lost 3 bases to trimming and J lost 4 bases; unmatched junction nucleotides: 3. The germline CDR1 and CDR2 sequences are PRHDT and FYEKMQ (reference sequence). The DNA of the CDR3 is TGTGCCAGCAGCTTGGACAGGGGGTTAGGAAACACCATATATTTT. Protein sequence: CASSLDRGLGNTIYF.

Relative to its sample, this clone is medium-sized. The chain couples TRBV9 to TRBJ2-1, with TRBD1 as a possible D gene (5 bases). Per the germline V gene, CDR1 is SGDLS and CDR2 is YYNGEE. This CDR3 has 17 residues. V shed 4 bases and J shed 4 bases, with 21 bases lying between them. The CDR3 loop is CASSRGVGAPTYNEQFF. In nucleotides, the CDR3 is TGTGCCAGCAGCAGAGGAGTTGGGGCACCGACTTACAATGAGCAGTTCTTC.

This clone has a single count. The chain couples TRBV29-1 to TRBJ2-7; D gene uncertain. The germline V and J ends were trimmed by 5 bases and 4 bases, with 9 bases remaining between them. The CDR3 consists of 11 residues. In germline, CDR1 is SQVTM, CDR2 ANQGSEA. The CDR3 here is CSVLNSYEQYF. CDR3 DNA sequence: TGCAGCGTTCTAAACAGTTACGAGCAGTACTTC.

V gene TRBV5-6 combines with J gene TRBJ1-3; weak D call: TRBD1 (5 bases). The CDR3 loop spans 14 amino acids. With 3 bases removed from V and 2 bases from J, the gap between germline ends came to 9 bases. Germline CDR1 is SGHDT and CDR2 is YYEEEE. As DNA, the CDR3 is TGTGCCAGCAGCTGGGCAGGGCCTGGAAACACCATATATTTT. Translating gives CASSWAGPGNTIYF.

This clone is a singleton in its sample. V gene TRBV2 combines with J gene TRBJ2-5, with TRBD1 identical over 7 bases. Germline V CDR1 and CDR2: SNHLY, FYNNEI. CDR3 size: 13 residues. The J segment lost 5 bases and the V segment lost 6 bases, leaving 6 bases of the junction unmatched. CDR3 in amino acids: CASRPTGTETQYF. The CDR3 DNA reads as TGTGCCAGCAGACCGACAGGGACGGAGACCCAGTACTTC.

The J gene is TRBJ1-2, the V gene TRBV28; TRBD1 matches 12 bases. Germline assignment: CDR1 MDHEN and CDR2 SYDVKM. The CDR3 spans 17 residues. V shed 6 bases, J shed 6 bases, and the junction held 14 bases outside the gene matches. CDR3 nucleotides: TGTGCCAGCAGCCAACAAGCGGGACAGGGGGCGTTGAATGGCTACACCTTC. This gives the protein CASSQQAGQGALNGYTF.

Comment on this clone: The junction differs from germline at one of its ends, possibly a read error. The J gene is TRBJ2-4, the V gene TRBV7-2; 9 bases are shared with TRBD1. This CDR3 region has 14 residues. The germline gives CDR1 SGHTA, CDR2 FQGNSA. In nucleotides, the CDR3 is TGTGCCAGCAGCGAGACAGGGGGGAAAAGCATTCAGTACTTC. Its protein is CASSETGGKSIQYF.

V gene TRBV3-1 (or the pseudogene TRBV3-2) combines with J gene TRBJ2-5; the match to TRBD2 covers 14 bases. This CDR3 has 20 amino acids. CDR1 LGHDT and CDR2 YNNKEL come from the germline V gene (reference sequence). V was pared by 0 bases and J by 1 base, with 10 bases of the junction left unmatched. The CDR3 reads CASSQDPRTSGGSRQETQYF. The CDR3 bases are TGTGCCAGCAGCCAAGACCCCAGGACTAGCGGGGGGAGCCGCCAAGAGACCCAGTACTTC.

The chain links TRBV30 to TRBJ1-1; D not certain. Deletions cut 3 bases from V and 3 bases from J, with 11 bases between. The CDR3 runs 13 residues. Germline V gene lookup returns CDR1 GTSNPN and CDR2 SVGIG (reference sequence). The CDR3 loop reads CAWRLYTDTEAFF. The CDR3 region has the DNA TGTGCCTGGAGACTCTATACGGACACTGAAGCTTTCTTT. The variable domain in full, completed from reference TRBV30 and TRBJ1-1, reads SQTIHQWPATLVQPVGSPLSLECTVEGTSNPNLYWYRQAAGRGLQLLFYSVGIGQISSEVPQNLSASRPQDRQFILSSKKLLLSDSGFYLCAWRLYTDTEAFFGQGTRLTVV.

The chain employs TRBV4-2 and TRBJ2-7; 11 bases agree with TRBD2. This CDR3 comprises 15 residues. Germline assignment: CDR1 LGHNA and CDR2 YNFKEQ. V shed 0 bases, J shed 3 bases, and the junction held 1 base outside the gene matches. The CDR3 here is CASSQEGTSGYEQYF. The DNA of the CDR3 is TGTGCCAGCAGCCAAGAGGGGACTAGCGGCTACGAGCAGTACTTC.

The V and J genes are TRBV2 and TRBJ1-1, with 8 bases identical to TRBD1. Germline lookup yields CDR1 SNHLY and CDR2 FYNNEI. The CDR3 has 13 amino acids. The V and J ends lost 8 bases and 5 bases, in that order; junction bases with no gene match: 7. CDR3 DNA: TGTGCCAGCCAGGGGGCGGAAAAGACTGAAGCTTTCTTT. Protein product: CASQGAEKTEAFF.

V is TRBV15 and J is TRBJ1-6; 9 bases are a match to TRBD1. Trimming at V came to 8 bases and at J to 10 bases, leaving 12 bases not matched to a gene. Per germline, CDR1 LNHNV and CDR2 YYDKDF (reference sequence). The length of the CDR3 is 15 residues. The CDR3 sequence: CATREWDRVESPLHF. CDR3 nucleotide sequence: TGTGCCACCCGTGAATGGGACAGGGTTGAGTCACCCCTCCACTTT. Full variable domain (missing parts from reference TRBV15 and TRBJ1-6): DAMVIQNPRYQVTQFGKPVTLSCSQTLNHNVMYWYQQKSSQAPKLLFHYYDKDFNNEADTPDNFQSRRPNTSFCFLDIRSPGLGDTAMYLCATREWDRVESPLHFGNGTRLTVT.

J is TRBJ2-2 and V is TRBV30; TRBD2 is a possible D gene (5 bases). CDR3 length equals 15 residues. The V gene's germline CDR1 is GTSNPN and CDR2 SVGIG (reference sequence). V was shortened by 0 bases and J by 8 bases, with 16 bases between the two germline ends. CDR3 residues: CAWSVQSPGLGELFF. The DNA of the CDR3 is TGTGCCTGGAGTGTACAGTCCCCTGGACTGGGGGAGCTGTTTTTT.

The rearrangement links TRBV7-9 to TRBJ2-7; D is undetermined. V was shortened by 3 bases and J by 2 bases, with 8 bases between the two germline ends. The CDR3 is 13 amino acids. In germline, CDR1 is SEHNR, CDR2 FQNEAQ (reference sequence). In nucleotides, the CDR3 is TGTGCCAGCAGCTTTAACACCGCCTACGAGCAGTACTTC. Translated, it gives CASSFNTAYEQYF.

The J gene is TRBJ2-3, the V gene TRBV19; 11 positions agree with TRBD2. The V segment lost 7 bases and the J segment 2 bases; nucleotides outside the gene matches: 5. The CDR3 is made up of 15 amino acids. Germline V gene sequence: CDR1 LNHDA, CDR2 SQIVND (reference sequence). CDR3 sequence reads: CASTGTSGFTDTQYF. For the CDR3, the DNA is TGTGCCAGTACCGGGACTAGCGGATTCACAGATACGCAGTATTTT.